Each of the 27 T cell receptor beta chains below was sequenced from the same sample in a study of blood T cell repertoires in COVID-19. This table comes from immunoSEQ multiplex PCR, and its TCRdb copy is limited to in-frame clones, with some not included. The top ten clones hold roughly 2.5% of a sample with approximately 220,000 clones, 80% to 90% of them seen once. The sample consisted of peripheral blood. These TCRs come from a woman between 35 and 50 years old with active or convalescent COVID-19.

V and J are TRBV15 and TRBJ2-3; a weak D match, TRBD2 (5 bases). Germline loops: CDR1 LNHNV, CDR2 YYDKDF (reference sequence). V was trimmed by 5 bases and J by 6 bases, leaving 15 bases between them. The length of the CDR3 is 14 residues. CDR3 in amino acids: CATSRMSGEDTQYF. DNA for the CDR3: TGTGCCACCAGCCGGATGTCCGGGGAGGATACGCAGTATTTT. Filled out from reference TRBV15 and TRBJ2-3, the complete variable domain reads DAMVIQNPRYQVTQFGKPVTLSCSQTLNHNVMYWYQQKSSQAPKLLFHYYDKDFNNEADTPDNFQSRRPNTSFCFLDIRSPGLGDTAMYLCATSRMSGEDTQYFGPGTRLTVL.

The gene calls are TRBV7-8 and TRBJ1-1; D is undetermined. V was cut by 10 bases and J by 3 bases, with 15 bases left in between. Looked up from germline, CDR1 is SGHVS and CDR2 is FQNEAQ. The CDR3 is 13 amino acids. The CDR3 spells CANSPTVDTEAFF. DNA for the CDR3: TGTGCCAACTCCCCAACGGTGGACACTGAAGCTTTCTTT.

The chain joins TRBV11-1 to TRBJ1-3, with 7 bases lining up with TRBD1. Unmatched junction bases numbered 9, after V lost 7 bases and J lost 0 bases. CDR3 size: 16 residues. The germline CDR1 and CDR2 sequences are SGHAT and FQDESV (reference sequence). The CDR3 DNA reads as TGTGCCAGCAACGAGGGACAGTCCTTCTCTGGAAACACCATATATTTT. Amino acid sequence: CASNEGQSFSGNTIYF.

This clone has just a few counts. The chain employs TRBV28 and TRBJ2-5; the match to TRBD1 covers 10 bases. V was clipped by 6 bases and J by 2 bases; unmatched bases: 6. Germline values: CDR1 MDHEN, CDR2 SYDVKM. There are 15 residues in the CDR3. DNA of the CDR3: TGTGCCAGCAGCTCCGGGACAGGGGTTCAAGAGACCCAGTACTTC. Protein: CASSSGTGVQETQYF.

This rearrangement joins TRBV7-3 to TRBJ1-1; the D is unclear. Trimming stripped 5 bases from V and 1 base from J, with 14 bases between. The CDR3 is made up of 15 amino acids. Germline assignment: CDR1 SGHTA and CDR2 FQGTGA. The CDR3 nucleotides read TGTGCCAGCAGCCTACACCGAGACTCGAACACTGAAGCTTTCTTT. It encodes CASSLHRDSNTEAFF.

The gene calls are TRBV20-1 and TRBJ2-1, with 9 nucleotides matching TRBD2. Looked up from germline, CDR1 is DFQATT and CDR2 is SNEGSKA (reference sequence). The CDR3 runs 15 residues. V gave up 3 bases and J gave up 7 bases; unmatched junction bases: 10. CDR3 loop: CSASRRGGAGNEQFF. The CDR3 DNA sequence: TGCAGTGCTAGTCGCCGCGGGGGGGCCGGGAATGAGCAGTTCTTC.

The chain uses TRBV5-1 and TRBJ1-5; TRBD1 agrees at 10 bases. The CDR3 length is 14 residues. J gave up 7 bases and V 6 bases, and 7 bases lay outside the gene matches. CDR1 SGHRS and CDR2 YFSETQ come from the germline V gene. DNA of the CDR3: TGCGCCAGCAAAACCGGGACAGGGGACCAGCCCCAGCATTTT. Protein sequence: CASKTGTGDQPQHF.

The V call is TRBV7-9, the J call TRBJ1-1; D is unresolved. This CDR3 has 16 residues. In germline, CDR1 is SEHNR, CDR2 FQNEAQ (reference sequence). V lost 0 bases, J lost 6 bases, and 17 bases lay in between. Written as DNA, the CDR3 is TGTGCCAGCAGCTTAGCGCCAGGCAGGTTCAACGCTGAAGCTTTCTTT. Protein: CASSLAPGRFNAEAFF.

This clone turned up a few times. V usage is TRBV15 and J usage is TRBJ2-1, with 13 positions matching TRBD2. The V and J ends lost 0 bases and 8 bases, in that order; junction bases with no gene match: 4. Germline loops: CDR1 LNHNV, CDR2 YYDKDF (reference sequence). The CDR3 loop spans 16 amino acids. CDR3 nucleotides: TGTGCCACCAGCAGAGATGGGACTAGCGGGATCGATGAGCAGTTCTTC. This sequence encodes CATSRDGTSGIDEQFF. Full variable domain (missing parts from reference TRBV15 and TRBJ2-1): DAMVIQNPRYQVTQFGKPVTLSCSQTLNHNVMYWYQQKSSQAPKLLFHYYDKDFNNEADTPDNFQSRRPNTSFCFLDIRSPGLGDTAMYLCATSRDGTSGIDEQFFGPGTRLTVL.

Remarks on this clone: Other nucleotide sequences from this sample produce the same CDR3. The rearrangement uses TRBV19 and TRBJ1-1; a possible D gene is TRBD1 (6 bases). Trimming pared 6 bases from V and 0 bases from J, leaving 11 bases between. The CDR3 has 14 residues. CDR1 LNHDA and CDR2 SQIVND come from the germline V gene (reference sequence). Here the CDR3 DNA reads TGTGCCAGTAGCCTAGGGGGTATGAACACTGAAGCTTTCTTT. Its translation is CASSLGGMNTEAFF.

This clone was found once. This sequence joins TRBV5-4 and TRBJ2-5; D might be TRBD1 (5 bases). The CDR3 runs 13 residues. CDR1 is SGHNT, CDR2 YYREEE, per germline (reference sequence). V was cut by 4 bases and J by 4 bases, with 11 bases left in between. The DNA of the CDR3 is TGTGCCAGCAGCCTAAGGGGCGTAGAGACCCAGTACTTC. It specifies CASSLRGVETQYF.

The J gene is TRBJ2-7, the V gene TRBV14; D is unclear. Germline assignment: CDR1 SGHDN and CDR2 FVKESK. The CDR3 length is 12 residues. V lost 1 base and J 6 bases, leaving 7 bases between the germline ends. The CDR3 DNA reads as TGTGCCAGCAGCCAAGTGCCAGGCGAGCAGTACTTC. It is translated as CASSQVPGEQYF.

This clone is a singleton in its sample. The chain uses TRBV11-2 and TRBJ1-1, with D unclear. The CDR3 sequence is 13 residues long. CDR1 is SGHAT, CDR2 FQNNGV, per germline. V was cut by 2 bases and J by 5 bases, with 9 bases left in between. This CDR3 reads CASSLSGWTEAFF. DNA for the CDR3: TGTGCCAGCAGCTTAAGCGGGTGGACTGAAGCTTTCTTT.

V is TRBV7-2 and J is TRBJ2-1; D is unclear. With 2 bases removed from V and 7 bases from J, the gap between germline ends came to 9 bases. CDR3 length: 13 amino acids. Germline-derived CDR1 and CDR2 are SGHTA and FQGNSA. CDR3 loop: CASSLTPRNEQFF. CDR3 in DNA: TGTGCCAGCAGCTTAACCCCTCGGAATGAGCAGTTCTTC.

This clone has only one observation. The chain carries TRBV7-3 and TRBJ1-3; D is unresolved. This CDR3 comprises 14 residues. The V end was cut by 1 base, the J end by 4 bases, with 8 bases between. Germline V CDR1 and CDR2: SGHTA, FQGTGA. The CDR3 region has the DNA TGTGCCAGCAGCTTAATCGGGAGAGGAAACACCATATATTTT. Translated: CASSLIGRGNTIYF.

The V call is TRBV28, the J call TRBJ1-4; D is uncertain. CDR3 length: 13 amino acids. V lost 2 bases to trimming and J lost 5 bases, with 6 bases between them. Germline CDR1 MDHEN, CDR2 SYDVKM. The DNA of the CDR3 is TGTGCCAGCAGTTTAACTTCCAATGAAAAACTGTTTTTT. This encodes CASSLTSNEKLFF.

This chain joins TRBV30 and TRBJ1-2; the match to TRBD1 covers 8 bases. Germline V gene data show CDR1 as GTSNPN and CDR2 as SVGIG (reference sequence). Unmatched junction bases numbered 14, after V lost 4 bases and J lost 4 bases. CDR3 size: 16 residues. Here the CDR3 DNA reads TGTGCCTGGATCCACTCCCTGATACAGGGGGGCTATGGCTACACCTTC. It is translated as CAWIHSLIQGGYGYTF.

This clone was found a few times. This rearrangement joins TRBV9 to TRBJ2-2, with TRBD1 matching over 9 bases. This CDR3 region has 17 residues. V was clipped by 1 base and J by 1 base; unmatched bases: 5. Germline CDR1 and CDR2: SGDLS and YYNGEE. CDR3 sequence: CASSVISTGGNTGELFF. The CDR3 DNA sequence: TGTGCCAGCAGCGTAATTTCGACAGGGGGGAACACCGGGGAGCTGTTTTTT. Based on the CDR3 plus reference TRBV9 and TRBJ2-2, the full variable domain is DSGVTQTPKHLITATGQRVTLRCSPRSGDLSVYWYQQSLDQGLQFLIQYYNGEERAKGNILERFSAQQFPDLHSELNLSSLELGDSALYFCASSVISTGGNTGELFFGEGSRLTVL.

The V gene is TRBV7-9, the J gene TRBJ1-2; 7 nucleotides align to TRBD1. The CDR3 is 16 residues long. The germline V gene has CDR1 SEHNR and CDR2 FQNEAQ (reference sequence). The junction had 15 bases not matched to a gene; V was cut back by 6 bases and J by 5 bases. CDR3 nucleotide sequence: TGTGCCAGCAGTTTATCGAGACAGGGAGTGGGTTATGGCTACACCTTC. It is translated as CASSLSRQGVGYGYTF.

The CDR3 coding sequence is TGTGCCAGCAGCTCTTGGGCGGGAGGCTCGAACACCGGGGAGCTGTTTTTT. Protein: CASSSWAGGSNTGELFF. The V call is TRBV5-5, the J call TRBJ2-2, with 8 bases matching TRBD2. CDR1 SGHKS and CDR2 YYEKEE come from the germline V gene (reference sequence). The CDR3 sequence is 17 residues long. V gave up 3 bases and J gave up 0 bases; unmatched junction bases: 7.

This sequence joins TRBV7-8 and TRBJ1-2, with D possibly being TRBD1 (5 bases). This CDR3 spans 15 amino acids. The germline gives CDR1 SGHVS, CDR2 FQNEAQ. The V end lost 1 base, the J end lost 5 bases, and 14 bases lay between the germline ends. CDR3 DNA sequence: TGTGCCAGCAGCTTAGAAGGTTGGGGCTGGTATGGCTACACCTTC. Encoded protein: CASSLEGWGWYGYTF.

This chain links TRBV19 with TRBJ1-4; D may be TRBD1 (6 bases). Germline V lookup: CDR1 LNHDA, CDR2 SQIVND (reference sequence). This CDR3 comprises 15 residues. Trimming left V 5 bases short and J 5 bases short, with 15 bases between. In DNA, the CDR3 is TGTGCCAGTAGTTCCAGGACAGACCAAAATGAAAAACTGTTTTTT. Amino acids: CASSSRTDQNEKLFF.

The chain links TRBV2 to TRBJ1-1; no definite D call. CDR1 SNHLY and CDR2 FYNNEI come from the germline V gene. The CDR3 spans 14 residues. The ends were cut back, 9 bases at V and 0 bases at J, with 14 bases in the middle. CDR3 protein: CASQLGRMNTEAFF. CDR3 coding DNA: TGTGCCAGTCAACTAGGCCGAATGAACACTGAAGCTTTCTTT.

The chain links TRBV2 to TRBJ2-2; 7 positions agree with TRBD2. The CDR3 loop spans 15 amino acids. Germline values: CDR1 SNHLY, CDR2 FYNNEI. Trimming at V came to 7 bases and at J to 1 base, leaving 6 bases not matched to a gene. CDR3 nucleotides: TGTGCCAGCAAAAGGCGGGAGAGGAACACCGGGGAGCTGTTTTTT. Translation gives CASKRRERNTGELFF.

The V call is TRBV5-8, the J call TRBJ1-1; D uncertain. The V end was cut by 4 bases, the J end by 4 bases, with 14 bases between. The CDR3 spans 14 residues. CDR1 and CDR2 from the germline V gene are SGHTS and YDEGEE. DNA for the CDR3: TGTGCCAGCAGCCGCTCCAAGGACTCCACTGAAGCTTTCTTT. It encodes CASSRSKDSTEAFF.

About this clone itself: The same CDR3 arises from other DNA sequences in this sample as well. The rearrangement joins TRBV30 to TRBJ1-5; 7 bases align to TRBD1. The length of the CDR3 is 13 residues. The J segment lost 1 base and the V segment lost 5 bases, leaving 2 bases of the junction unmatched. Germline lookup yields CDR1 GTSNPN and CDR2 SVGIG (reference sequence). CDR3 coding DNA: TGTGCCTGGTCGGGACAGAGCAATCAGCCCCAGCATTTT. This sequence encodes CAWSGQSNQPQHF.

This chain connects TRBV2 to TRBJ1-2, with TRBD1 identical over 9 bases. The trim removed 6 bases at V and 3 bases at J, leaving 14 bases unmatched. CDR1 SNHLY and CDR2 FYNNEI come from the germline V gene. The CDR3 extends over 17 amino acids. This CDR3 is CASRKPGTGYGDYGYTF. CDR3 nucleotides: TGTGCCAGCAGGAAACCCGGGACAGGGTATGGGGACTATGGCTACACCTTC.